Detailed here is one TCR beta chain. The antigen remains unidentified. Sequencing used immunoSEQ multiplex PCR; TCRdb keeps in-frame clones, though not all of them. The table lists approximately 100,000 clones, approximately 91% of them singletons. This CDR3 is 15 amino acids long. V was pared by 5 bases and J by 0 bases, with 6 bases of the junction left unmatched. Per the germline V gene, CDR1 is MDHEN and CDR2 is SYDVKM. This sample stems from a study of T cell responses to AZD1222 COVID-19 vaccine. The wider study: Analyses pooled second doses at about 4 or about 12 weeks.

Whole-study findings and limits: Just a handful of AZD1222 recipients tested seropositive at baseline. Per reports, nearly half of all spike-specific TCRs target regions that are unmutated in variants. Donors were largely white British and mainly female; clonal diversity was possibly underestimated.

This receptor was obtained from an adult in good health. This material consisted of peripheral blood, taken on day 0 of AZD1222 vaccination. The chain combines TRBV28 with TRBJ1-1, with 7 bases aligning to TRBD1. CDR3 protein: CASSPLTGLNTEAFF. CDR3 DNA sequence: TGTGCCAGCAGTCCTTTGACAGGGTTGAACACTGAAGCTTTCTTT.